This T cell receptor (beta chain) was identified during a study of cytomegalovirus exposure and HLA in healthy donors. With regard to this clone: Its specificity is not known.

Per the germline V gene, CDR1 is SGHAT and CDR2 is FQNNGV. V was clipped by 5 bases and J by 1 base, with 11 bases between them. The CDR3 totals 14 residues. Study conclusions and caveats: Presence/absence analyses assumed roughly uniform sequencing depth across donors. It was reported that the classifier diagnosed cytomegalovirus status with high specificity and sensitivity in both the original and validation cohorts. Other equally common chains were less clonally expanded than HLA-associated TCR beta chains, a later analysis showed. Rare TCR sequences dominated, though some public TCRs recurred in many donors.

This PCR relied on a set of 60 Vbeta primers and 13 Jbeta primers. Measured with immunoSEQ multiplex PCR; TCRdb has only the in-frame clones, and not every one. The data show some 98,000 clones, roughly 76% seen once. Sequences were obtained from PBMCs. The clonotype was recovered from a human donor in good health. This chain connects TRBV11-2 to TRBJ1-1, with no clear D. DNA of the CDR3: TGTGCCAGCAGCCGTGCGGCGGGGAACACTGAAGCTTTCTTT. Translation: CASSRAAGNTEAFF.